One and the same sample provided the 12 T cell receptor beta chains below, sequenced in a study of metastatic and nonmetastatic thyroid tumors. All patients were untreated before thyroid surgery. TCRdb called clones again from the PCR reads with MiXCR. The sample consists of 43,000 or so clones, 3.5% to 5% of them appearing once. The sequenced sample consisted of blood. The receptor source for this set is a female donor with papillary thyroid cancer or a benign thyroid nodule (not recorded which). Some clones in this sample may be carry-over from other donors' samples.

This clone was detected many times. As DNA, the CDR3 is TGTGCCAGCAGTTTCAGCTCTGGGGCCAACGTCCTGACTTTC. This translates into CASSFSSGANVLTF. The rearrangement uses TRBV12-3 or TRBV12-4 and TRBJ2-6; D unclear. Trimming took off 3 bases at V and 0 bases at J, with 3 bases between the two ends. CDR3 length: 14 residues.

With respect to this clone: Being one base from a much bigger clone, this may be a read error. The missing conserved phenylalanine or tryptophan at the end of this CDR3 makes a read error likely. V and J are TRBV11-2 and TRBJ2-5, with 9 bases lining up with TRBD2. V was clipped by 5 bases and J by 7 bases; unmatched bases: 11. The germline V gene encodes CDR1 SGHAT and CDR2 FQNNGV. The CDR3 is 15 residues long. CDR3 in amino acids: CASSLLAGGAATQYL. Written as DNA, the CDR3 is TGTGCCAGCAGCCTACTTGCGGGGGGGGCCGCGACCCAGTACTTA.

This clone is medium-sized (0.01 to 0.1%) in the sample. The V and J genes are TRBV6-1 and TRBJ1-2, with D unclear. With 1 base removed from V and 2 bases from J, the gap between germline ends came to 2 bases. Germline loops: CDR1 MNHNS, CDR2 SASEGT. The CDR3 covers 12 residues. The CDR3 is CASSEGNYGYTF. The CDR3 DNA follows: TGTGCCAGCAGTGAAGGGAACTATGGCTACACCTTC.

This clone was counted many times. The chain employs TRBV19 and TRBJ1-1, with D tentatively TRBD1 (6 bases). Germline V gene sequence: CDR1 LNHDA, CDR2 SQIVND (reference sequence). The CDR3 loop spans 14 amino acids. V lost 1 base and J 4 bases, leaving 10 bases between the germline ends. CDR3 region: CASSIGGGPTEAFF. In nucleotides, the CDR3 is TGTGCCAGTAGTATAGGTGGGGGGCCCACTGAAGCTTTCTTT.

This clone was observed a handful of times. The V call is TRBV12-3 or TRBV12-4, the J call TRBJ2-1; 9 bases are a match to TRBD1. V lost 5 bases to trimming and J lost 5 bases; unmatched junction nucleotides: 1. The CDR3 covers 13 residues. Here the CDR3 DNA reads TGTGCCAGCAGTGGGACAGGGCACAATGAGCAGTTCTTC. This sequence encodes CASSGTGHNEQFF.

The chain couples TRBV11-2 to TRBJ2-7, with TRBD2 identical over 15 bases. Trimming removed 4 bases from V and 7 bases from J; junction bases left unmatched: 8. CDR1 is SGHAT, CDR2 FQNNGV, per germline. CDR3 length: 16 amino acids. CDR3 coding DNA: TGTGCCAGCAGCTCCGGACTAGCGGGAGGGTTTGGGGAGCAGTACTTC. Protein product: CASSSGLAGGFGEQYF.

This clone was observed at least ten times. V is TRBV12-3 or TRBV12-4 and J is TRBJ2-5; D tentatively fits TRBD1 or TRBD2 (5 bases each). V dropped 5 bases and J dropped 5 bases, with 9 bases sitting between them. This CDR3 contains 12 residues. The CDR3 spells CASSPWGETQYF. Here the CDR3 DNA reads TGTGCCAGCAGTCCCTGGGGGGAGACCCAGTACTTC.

This clone was observed at least ten times. The V gene is TRBV6-1, the J gene TRBJ1-2; 8 nucleotides agree with TRBD1. Losses at the gene ends were 11 bases for V and 2 bases for J; bases not matched to a gene: 7. This CDR3 contains 13 residues. Germline-derived CDR1 and CDR2 are MNHNS and SASEGT. This CDR3 reads CAGSAGGNYGYTF. CDR3 coding DNA: TGTGCCGGAAGCGCAGGGGGCAACTATGGCTACACCTTC.

This clone was detected many times. This may stem from a read error, because a much larger clone lies one nucleotide away. This chain connects TRBV6-2 or TRBV6-3 to TRBJ1-5; 8 bases fit TRBD1. This CDR3 is built from 13 residues. Germline-derived CDR1 and CDR2 are MNHEY and SVGEGT. CDR3 coding DNA: TGCGCCAGCAGCGGACAGGGAGGGCAGCCCCAGCATTTT. Amino acids: CASSGQGGQPQHF.

This clone was observed a handful of times. With a much larger clone just one base away, this may be a read error. This same CDR3 is encoded by further DNA sequences in the sample. The chain has TRBV5-1 and TRBJ1-1; TRBD1 is a possible D gene (5 bases). The germline V and J ends were trimmed by 8 bases and 0 bases, with 11 bases remaining between them. The CDR3 extends over 13 amino acids. Germline CDR1 reads SGHRS; CDR2 reads YFSETQ. The CDR3 nucleotides read TGCGCCAGTAGGGCAGGGCTGAACACTGAAGCTTTCTTT. Translated: CASRAGLNTEAFF.

In this sample, this clone turned up once. An end of the junction does not agree with germline; a read error may underlie this. The chain combines TRBV20-1 with TRBJ2-3; tentatively, D is TRBD2 (5 bases). The CDR3 length is 15 residues. CDR1 is DFQATT, CDR2 SNEGSKA, per germline (reference sequence). The CDR3 bases are TGCAGTGTAGGAGGAACTAACGTAGACACAGCTACGCAGTATTTT. As protein: CSVGGTNVDTATQYF.

This clone was picked up many times. The chain combines TRBV3-1 with TRBJ2-3; 9 bases agree with TRBD1. Germline lookup yields CDR1 LGHDT and CDR2 YNNKEL (reference sequence). J lost 2 bases, V lost 0 bases, and 6 bases had no gene match. There are 17 residues in the CDR3. CDR3 protein: CASSQDYRTGDTDTQYF. CDR3 sequence (DNA): TGTGCCAGCAGCCAAGATTATCGGACAGGGGACACAGATACGCAGTATTTT.